The entry that follows covers one T cell receptor beta chain sequence. This entry comes from a study of blood T cell repertoires in COVID-19. This CDR3 has 18 amino acids. The J segment lost 2 bases and the V segment lost 6 bases, leaving 9 bases of the junction unmatched. The germline V gene has CDR1 MNHEY and CDR2 SMNVEV (reference sequence). Profiled with immunoSEQ multiplex PCR; TCRdb holds only in-frame clones, not every one. The sample shows 200,000 to 250,000 clones, more than 70% of them seen only once. The clonotype was recovered from a man aged 50 to 60 with COVID-19, enrolled during active disease. The chain carries TRBV27 and TRBJ2-6; 11 bases map to TRBD1. The specimen was peripheral blood. DNA for the CDR3: TGTGCCAGCAGGGGGGACAGGGGGTTGTCTCCTGGGGCCAACGTCCTGACTTTC. This encodes CASRGDRGLSPGANVLTF.